This TCR beta chain was found in a study of response to subunit inactivated influenza vaccine. TCRdb recomputed calls from the RT-PCR reads with MiXCR, one row per CDR3 protein. The data show around 520,000 distinct CDR3 sequences, 25% seen once. This CDR3 spans 11 amino acids. Trimming removed 6 bases from V and 6 bases from J, with 10 bases in between. CDR1 and CDR2 (germline): DFQATT, SNEGSKA (reference sequence). About this clonotype: As yet, its antigen is unknown.

Study results and limitations: A suggestion made by the authors is that each seasonal influenza vaccination recruits few new T cells.

The sample was CD4+ T cells sorted from PBMCs, taken more than 4 days after vaccination. This sequence was found in a middle-aged man who received an inactivated influenza vaccine. The chain recombines TRBV20-1 with TRBJ2-3; D is ambiguous. The CDR3 DNA sequence: TGCAGTGCGACGGTAGGGGATACGCAGTATTTT. Its protein is CSATVGDTQYF.